This TCR beta chain is drawn from a study of T cell responses to AZD1222 COVID-19 vaccine. The CDR3 is 11 amino acids. CDR1 is DFQATT, CDR2 SNEGSKA, per germline (reference sequence). V was shortened by 5 bases and J by 5 bases, with 9 bases between the two germline ends. Profiled with immunoSEQ multiplex PCR; TCRdb holds only in-frame clones, not every one. The sample has 200,000 or so clones, around 86% seen once. The chain recombines TRBV20-1 with TRBJ1-2; a possible D gene is TRBD1 (5 bases). This clonotype was sampled from an adult in good health. The sequencing here drew on peripheral blood, taken on day 0 of MenACWY control vaccination. CDR3 in DNA: TGCAGTGCTGGGACTGAATATGGCTACACCTTC. This sequence encodes CSAGTEYGYTF.